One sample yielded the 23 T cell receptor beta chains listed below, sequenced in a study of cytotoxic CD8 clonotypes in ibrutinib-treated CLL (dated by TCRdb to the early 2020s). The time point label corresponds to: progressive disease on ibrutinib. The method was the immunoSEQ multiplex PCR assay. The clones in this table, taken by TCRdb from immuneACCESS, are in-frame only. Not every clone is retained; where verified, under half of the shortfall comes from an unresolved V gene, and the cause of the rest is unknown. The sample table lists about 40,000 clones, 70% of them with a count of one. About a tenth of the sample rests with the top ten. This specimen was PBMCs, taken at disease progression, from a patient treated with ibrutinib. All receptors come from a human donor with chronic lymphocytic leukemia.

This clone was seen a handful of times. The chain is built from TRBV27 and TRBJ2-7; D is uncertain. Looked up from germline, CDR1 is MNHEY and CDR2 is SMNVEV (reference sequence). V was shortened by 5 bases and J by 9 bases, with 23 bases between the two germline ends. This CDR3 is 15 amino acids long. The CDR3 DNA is TGTGCCAGCAGTCCCTGGAGCGACCCAGGTTGGGGGCAGTACTTC. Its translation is CASSPWSDPGWGQYF.

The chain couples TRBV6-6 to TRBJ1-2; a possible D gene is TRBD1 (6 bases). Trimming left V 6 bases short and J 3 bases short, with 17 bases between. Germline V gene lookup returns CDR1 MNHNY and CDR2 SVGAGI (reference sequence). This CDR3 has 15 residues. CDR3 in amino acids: CASSQEPTGYYGYTF. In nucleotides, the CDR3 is TGTGCCAGCAGCCAGGAACCCACAGGGTACTATGGCTACACCTTC.

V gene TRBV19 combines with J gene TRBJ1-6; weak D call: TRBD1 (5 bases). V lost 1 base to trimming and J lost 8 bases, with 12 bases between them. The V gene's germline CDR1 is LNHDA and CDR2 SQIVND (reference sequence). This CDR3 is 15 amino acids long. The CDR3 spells CASSIGARGYSPLHF. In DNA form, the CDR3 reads TGTGCCAGTAGTATAGGGGCCCGGGGGTATTCACCCCTCCACTTT.

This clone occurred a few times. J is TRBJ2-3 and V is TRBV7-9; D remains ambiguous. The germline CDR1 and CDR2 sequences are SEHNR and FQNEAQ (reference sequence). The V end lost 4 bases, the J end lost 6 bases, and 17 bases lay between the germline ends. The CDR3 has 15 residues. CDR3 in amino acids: CASSSPSDVGDTQYF. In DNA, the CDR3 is TGTGCCAGCAGCTCGCCCTCGGACGTAGGGGATACGCAGTATTTT.

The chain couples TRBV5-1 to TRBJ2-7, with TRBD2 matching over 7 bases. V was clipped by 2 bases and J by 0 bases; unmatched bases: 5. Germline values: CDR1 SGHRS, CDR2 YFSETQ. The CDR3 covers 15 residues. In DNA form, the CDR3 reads TGCGCCAGCAGCTTTGAGCGGGGCAGCTCCTACGAGCAGTACTTC. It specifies CASSFERGSSYEQYF.

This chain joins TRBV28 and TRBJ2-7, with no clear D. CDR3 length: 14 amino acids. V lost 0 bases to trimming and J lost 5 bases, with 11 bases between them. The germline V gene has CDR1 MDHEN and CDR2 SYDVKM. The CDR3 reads CASSLWRHADEQYF. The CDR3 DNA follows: TGTGCCAGCAGTTTATGGAGGCACGCGGACGAGCAGTACTTC. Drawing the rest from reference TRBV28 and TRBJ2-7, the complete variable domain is DVKVTQSSRYLVKRTGEKVFLECVQDMDHENMFWYRQDPGLGLRLIYFSYDVKMKEKGDIPEGYSVSREKKERFSLILESASTNQTSMYLCASSLWRHADEQYFGPGTRLTVT.

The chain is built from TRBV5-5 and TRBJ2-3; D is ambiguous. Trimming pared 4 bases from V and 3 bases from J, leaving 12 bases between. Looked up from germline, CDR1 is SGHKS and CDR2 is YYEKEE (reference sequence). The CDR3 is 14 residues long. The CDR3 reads CASSARPLTDTQYF. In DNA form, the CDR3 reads TGTGCCAGCAGCGCCCGTCCTTTGACAGATACGCAGTATTTT. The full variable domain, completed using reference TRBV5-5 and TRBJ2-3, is DAGVTQSPTHLIKTRGQQVTLRCSPISGHKSVSWYQQVLGQGPQFIFQYYEKEERGRGNFPDRFSARQFPNYSSELNVNALLLGDSALYLCASSARPLTDTQYFGPGTRLTVL.

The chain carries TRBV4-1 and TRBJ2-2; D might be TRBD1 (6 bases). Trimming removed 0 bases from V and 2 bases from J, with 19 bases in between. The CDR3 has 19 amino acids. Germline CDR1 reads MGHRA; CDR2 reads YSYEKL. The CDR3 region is CASSQDKSRAGTNTGELFF. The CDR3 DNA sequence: TGCGCCAGCAGCCAAGATAAGAGCCGGGCAGGGACAAACACCGGGGAGCTGTTTTTT.

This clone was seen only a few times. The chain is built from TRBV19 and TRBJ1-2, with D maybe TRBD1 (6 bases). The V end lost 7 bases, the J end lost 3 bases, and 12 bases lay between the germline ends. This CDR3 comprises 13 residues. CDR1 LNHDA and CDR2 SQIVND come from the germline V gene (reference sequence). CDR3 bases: TGTGCCAGTAAAGGAGCAGGGGACTATGGCTACACCTTC. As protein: CASKGAGDYGYTF.

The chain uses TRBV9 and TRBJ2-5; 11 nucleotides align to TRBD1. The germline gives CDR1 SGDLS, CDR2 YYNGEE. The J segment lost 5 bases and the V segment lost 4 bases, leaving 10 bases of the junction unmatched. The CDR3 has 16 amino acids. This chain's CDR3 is CASSITGQGAWETQYF. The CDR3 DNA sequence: TGTGCCAGCAGCATCACCGGACAGGGGGCCTGGGAGACCCAGTACTTC.

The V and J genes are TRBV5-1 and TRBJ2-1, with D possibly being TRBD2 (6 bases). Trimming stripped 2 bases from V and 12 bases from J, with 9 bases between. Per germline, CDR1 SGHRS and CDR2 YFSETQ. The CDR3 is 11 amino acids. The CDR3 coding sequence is TGCGCCAGCAGCTTCGGGGGTGGGCAGTTCTTC. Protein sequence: CASSFGGGQFF.

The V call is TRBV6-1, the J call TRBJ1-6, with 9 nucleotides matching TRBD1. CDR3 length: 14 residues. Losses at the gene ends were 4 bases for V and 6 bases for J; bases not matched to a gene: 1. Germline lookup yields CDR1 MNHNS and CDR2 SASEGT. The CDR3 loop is CASSAGQGNSPLHF. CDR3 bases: TGTGCCAGCAGTGCGGGACAGGGTAATTCACCCCTCCACTTT.

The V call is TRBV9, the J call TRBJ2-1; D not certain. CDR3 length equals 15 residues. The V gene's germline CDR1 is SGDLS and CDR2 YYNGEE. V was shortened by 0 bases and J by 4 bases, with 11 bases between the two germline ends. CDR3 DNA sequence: TGTGCCAGCAGCGTAGATGGTAGGAAGTACAATGAGCAGTTCTTC. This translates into CASSVDGRKYNEQFF.

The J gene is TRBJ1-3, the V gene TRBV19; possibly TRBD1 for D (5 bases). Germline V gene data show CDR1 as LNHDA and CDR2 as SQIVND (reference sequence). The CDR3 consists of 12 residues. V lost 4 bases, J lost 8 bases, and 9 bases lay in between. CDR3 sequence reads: CASSTQGYTIYF. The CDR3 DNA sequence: TGTGCCAGTAGTACCCAGGGCTACACCATATATTTT.

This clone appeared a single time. CDR3 DNA: TGTGCCAGCAGCCGGACTAGCGGTGATACGCAGTATTTT. Translation: CASSRTSGDTQYF. This chain uses TRBV6-5 with TRBJ2-3; TRBD2 matches 10 bases. This CDR3 is built from 13 residues. CDR1 MNHEY and CDR2 SVGAGI come from the germline V gene. After removal of 6 bases from V and 6 bases from J, the junction contained 3 bases not matched to a gene.

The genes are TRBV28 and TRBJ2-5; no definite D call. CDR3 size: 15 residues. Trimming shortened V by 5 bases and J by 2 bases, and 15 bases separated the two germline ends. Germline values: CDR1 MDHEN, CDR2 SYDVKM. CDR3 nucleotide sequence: TGTGCCAGCAGTCCCAAGACCCTGGGACAAGAGACCCAGTACTTC. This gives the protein CASSPKTLGQETQYF.

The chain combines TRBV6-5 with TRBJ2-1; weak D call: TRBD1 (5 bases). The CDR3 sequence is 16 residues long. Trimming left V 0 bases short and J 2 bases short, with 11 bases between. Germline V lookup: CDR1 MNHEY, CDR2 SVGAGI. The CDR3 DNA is TGTGCCAGCAGTTACTCGGCAGGGTGGCCCTACAATGAGCAGTTCTTC. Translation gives CASSYSAGWPYNEQFF.

The CDR3 DNA reads TGTGCCAGCAGCAAGGGGGCGGGAGGGATACACAATGAGCAGTTCTTC. As protein: CASSKGAGGIHNEQFF. The chain links TRBV11-2 to TRBJ2-1; 9 nucleotides line up with TRBD2. The germline gives CDR1 SGHAT, CDR2 FQNNGV. V dropped 5 bases and J dropped 5; count of bases not matched to a gene: 10. This CDR3 region has 16 residues. Supplemented by reference TRBV11-2 and TRBJ2-1, the full variable domain reads EAGVAQSPRYKIIEKRQSVAFWCNPISGHATLYWYQQILGQGPKLLIQFQNNGVVDDSQLPKDRFSAERLKGVDSTLKIQPAKLEDSAVYLCASSKGAGGIHNEQFFGPGTRLTVL.

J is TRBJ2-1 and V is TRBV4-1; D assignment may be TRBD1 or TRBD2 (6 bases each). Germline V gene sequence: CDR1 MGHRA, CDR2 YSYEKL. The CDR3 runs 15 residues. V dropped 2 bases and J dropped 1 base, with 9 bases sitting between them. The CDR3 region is CASSQPGASYNEQFF. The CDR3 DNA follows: TGCGCCAGCAGCCAACCGGGGGCGTCCTACAATGAGCAGTTCTTC.

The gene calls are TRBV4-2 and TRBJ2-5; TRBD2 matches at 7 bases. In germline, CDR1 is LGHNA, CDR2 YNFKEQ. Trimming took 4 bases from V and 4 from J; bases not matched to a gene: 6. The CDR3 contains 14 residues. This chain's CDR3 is CASSPERGLETQYF. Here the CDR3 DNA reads TGTGCCAGCAGCCCCGAGCGGGGACTAGAGACCCAGTACTTC.

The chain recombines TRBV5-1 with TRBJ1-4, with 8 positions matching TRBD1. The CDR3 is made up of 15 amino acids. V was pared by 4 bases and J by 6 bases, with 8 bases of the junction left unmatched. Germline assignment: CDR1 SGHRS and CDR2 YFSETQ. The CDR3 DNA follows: TGCGCCAGCAGCCTCTCAACAGGGGGTCATGAAAAACTGTTTTTT. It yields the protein CASSLSTGGHEKLFF. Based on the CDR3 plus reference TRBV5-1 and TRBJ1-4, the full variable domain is KAGVTQTPRYLIKTRGQQVTLSCSPISGHRSVSWYQQTPGQGLQFLFEYFSETQRNKGNFPGRFSGRQFSNSRSEMNVSTLELGDSALYLCASSLSTGGHEKLFFGSGTQLSVL.

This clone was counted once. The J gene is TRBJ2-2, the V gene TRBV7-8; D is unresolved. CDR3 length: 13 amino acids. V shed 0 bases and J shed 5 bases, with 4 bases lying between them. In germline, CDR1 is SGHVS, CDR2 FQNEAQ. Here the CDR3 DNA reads TGTGCCAGCAGCTTAGCTAGGACCGGGGAGCTGTTTTTT. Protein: CASSLARTGELFF.

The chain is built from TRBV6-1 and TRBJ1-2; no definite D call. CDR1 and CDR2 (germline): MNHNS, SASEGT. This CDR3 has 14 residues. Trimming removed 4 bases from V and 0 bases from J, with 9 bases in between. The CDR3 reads CASSVEAANYGYTF. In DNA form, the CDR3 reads TGTGCCAGCAGTGTAGAGGCGGCTAACTATGGCTACACCTTC.